This T cell receptor beta chain was observed in a study of early T cells in non-severe SARS-CoV-2 infection (dated by TCRdb to the early 2020s). About the investigation overall: Because TCR sequencing relied on bulk RNA taken from unsorted whole blood, pairing of alpha and beta chains was not possible.

V is reduced by 4 bases and J by 5 bases, leaving a spacing of 9 bases between them. The CDR3 runs 13 amino acids, cysteine and phenylalanine included. Only CDR3 DNA remains: 39 bases, in frame from the first base. According to the germline V gene, CDR1 reads SGHVS and CDR2 reads FNYEAQ. What the work shows at the level of the full study, not this receptor alone: VDJdb matching was skewed toward anti-spike CD8 responses and likely underestimated virus-specific expansions, missing private and CD4 specificities.

Libraries were built with 5' RACE. Sequencing used a NextSeq 500. To correct for sequencing error and PCR bias, the TCR library protocol tagged individual cDNA molecules with unique molecular identifiers. Sequencing covered both TCR alpha and beta chains, and within each sample the abundances of alpha and beta sequences were tightly co-correlated. As for the original processing: Decombinator V4 was used to annotate the V gene, J gene and CDR3 of the TCR sequences. TCRs were defined as expanded if a significant change between any two time points was detected under a Poisson model with p below 0.0001. TCR abundances were normalised to the total number of TCRs sequenced per sample and were expressed as counts per million. TRAV1-2 paired with TRAJ12, TRAJ20 or TRAJ33 defined MAIT TCRs, while TRAV10 paired with TRAJ18 defined iNKT TCRs. VDJdb, accessed on 1 November 2021, was searched for TCRs annotated for CMV, EBV and SARS-CoV-2, and TCRs annotated for more than one antigen were excluded. The raw public reads went through TCRdb reprocessing: fastp at Q25, MiXCR clone calling, in-frame beta chains kept. Identical CDR3 protein sequences are pooled into one entry, listed with their most common genes and DNA. Here the V and J calls rest on TCRdb's processing, not on the authors' analysis. The sample records some 66,000 distinct CDR3 sequences, approximately 9.1% of which are singletons. Roughly 3.2% of the sample is held by the ten biggest clonotypes.

This was a case-control study nested in a cohort of healthcare workers in London, UK, who had nasopharyngeal swab PCR tests and blood samples taken every week. Healthcare workers were recruited between 23 and 31 March 2020, during the week of the UK lockdown, and were followed weekly for up to about 16 weeks. This clonotype was detected a few times. No antigen is known for it. No much larger clone exists at a distance of one base, and base qualities are not known. The V and J segments used are TRBV7-6 and TRBJ1-5; the D gene assignment is ambiguous. This receptor was identified in an adult who was a healthcare worker with PCR-confirmed SARS-CoV-2 infection or an uninfected control (not recorded which). Specimen: whole blood. The nucleotides are TGTGCCAGCAGCTCCCGGGTAGATCAGCCCCAGCATTTT. This gives the protein CASSSRVDQPQHF.